This TCR beta chain was documented in a study of shared clonotypes between healthy human individuals (dated by TCRdb to 2020 to 2021). About the study as a whole: A few men and two women, aged 18 to 49 years, made up the cohort. Per donor, three plates each were used for CD4 naive and CD4 memory, two for CD8 naive, and one for CD8 memory. To increase sequencing depth and limit assay-specific biases, different laboratories used diverse techniques to prepare libraries and sequence TCR repertoires. Blood TCR repertoires of about five healthy adults were deeply sequenced to estimate repertoire size and the extent of clonotype sharing between individuals. Each donor's leukapheresis produced roughly between about 0.9 and 9.5 billion PBMCs. Findings and caveats that apply to the study as a whole: When several donors were compared, the shared fraction of clonotypes was roughly 4.8% for naive CD4, approximately 3.3% for naive CD8, about 2.4% for memory CD4, and 0.3% to 0.5% for memory CD8. Naive subsets generally had larger estimated clonotype richness than memory subsets. Pairwise subsampling indicated that sequencing depth was expected to affect the degree of clonotype sharing among donors. The genetic and exposure-history diversity represented was limited by the small number of donors. Rarefaction of sorted-subset datasets indicated incomplete sequencing despite the large sequencing depth. Sampling was restricted to blood, and TCR repertoires in tissue are likely to differ from TCR repertoires in blood. Compared with non-shared clonotypes, clonotypes shared by all four sorted-subset donors had higher generation probabilities.

In regard to this clone: The specificity of this receptor is unknown. There are no base qualities to consult, and no much larger clone falls within one base.

The donors were healthy, HIV-negative adults with no recently reported acute infections or vaccinations. Only Caucasian adults living in Nashville, Tennessee, USA were represented among the donors. CD4+ T cells were enriched by magnetic negative selection, after which naive cells were positively selected on CD45RA and the negative fraction was taken as the memory subset. Blood was obtained by leukapheresis, after which PBMCs were separated by Ficoll-Histopaque density gradient centrifugation and cryopreserved in liquid nitrogen vapor phase. Analytical flow cytometry was used to check the purity and quantity of every magnetically sorted T cell population. Each sorted fraction had its genomic DNA isolated and then quantified by UV absorbance on a Nanodrop 2000c. Using the deep immunoSEQ assay, multiplex PCR amplified TCR CDR3 regions from genomic DNA. Extracted genomic DNA from each cell subset was spread evenly across all wells of several immunoSEQ 96-well plates, with each plate serving as a replicate. For sorted subsets, approximately 210 ng of genomic DNA, equivalent to 25,000 to 35,000 T cell genomes, went into each replicate PCR. Purified libraries were measured with a Qubit 3.0 fluorometer, size-checked on a Bioanalyzer 2100, and measured again with the KAPA Library Quantification kit. A separate single-read 150-cycle Illumina NextSeq 550 flow cell was used to sequence each immunoSEQ 96-well plate. On the study's bioinformatics: Because the immunoSEQ output held only junctional sequences and lacked quality scores, the filtering could not match the filtering applied to full-length reads. To assign V/J genes and CDR3, sequences were annotated using PyIR, a Python wrapper for IgBLAST v1.9, with IMGT germline references. Reads were removed for weak V/J assignments (E-value above 1e-6), missing CDR3, stop codons, out-of-frame junctions, or ambiguous translated residues. V3J clonotypes were defined as sequences sharing the same inferred V gene, J gene, and CDR3 amino acid sequence. Percentage overlap between repertoires was calculated by dividing the number of shared unique clonotypes by the size of the smaller repertoire. Richness of each repertoire was evaluated using RTK rarefaction, the Chao1 estimator, and Recon v2.1 estimates of unobserved clonotypes. For all TCRbeta clonotypes obtained by the gDNA method from a few donors, generation probabilities were computed with OLGA. Not all clones reach the TCRdb copy of this immuneACCESS table, which keeps in-frame sequences only. Checked studies attribute under half of the gap to unresolved V genes and leave the rest unexplained. D and trimming were read from the DNA, whereas the V and J calls and clone size are those reported in that table. The sample data list 2,100,000 or so clones, and almost 96% of these were observed just once. The top ten constitute around 0.13% of the sample.

Taken from cysteine to phenylalanine, the CDR3 has 15 residues. Only the CDR3 region is kept as DNA, spanning 45 bases read in frame from base 1. The CDR1 and CDR2 encoded by the germline V gene are SGHNT and YENEEA. Here V drops 5 bases and J drops 7 bases, and the junction holds 9 bases not matched to any gene. The V and J segments used are TRBV11-3 and TRBJ2-1, and TRBD2 aligns with 9 junction nucleotides. The source of this sequence is a man between 18 and 29 years old in good health. The sequencing sample was made of naive CD4+ T cells sorted from blood. The cell subset or site label for this specimen denotes: CD45RA+ positively selected. The CDR3 region reads CASSRRTSATNEQFF. The nucleotide sequence is given as TGTGCCAGCAGCCGAAGGACTAGCGCGACGAATGAGCAGTTCTTC.